This record concerns one T cell receptor (beta chain) sequence. The data are from a study of blood T cell repertoires in COVID-19. About the research overall: Acute and convalescent COVID-19 specimens originated in the United States, Italy and Spain. PBMCs, B-cell-depleted T cells, or T cells were the source of the cDNA or gDNA that made up the material.

Authors' data handling: The authors estimated nucleated cell counts from reference gene primer amplification. Using immunoSEQ multiplex PCR, the repertoire was profiled, and TCRdb retains in-frame clones only, with some absent. V and J calls and clone size follow that table, whereas D and trimming were derived from the DNA. The repertoire holds about 60,000 clones, 88% seen once, with 4.5% to 6% in the top ten. Germline loops: CDR1 MGHRA, CDR2 YSYEKL. With 0 bases removed from V and 3 bases from J, the gap between germline ends came to 6 bases. The CDR3 has 13 residues. J is TRBJ2-7 and V is TRBV4-1; unclear D gene. Sequencing was performed on peripheral blood. The source of this sequence is a human donor in a cohort sampled during active COVID-19. CDR3 protein: CASSQDAYYEQYF. For the CDR3, the DNA is TGCGCCAGCAGCCAAGATGCCTACTACGAGCAGTACTTC.